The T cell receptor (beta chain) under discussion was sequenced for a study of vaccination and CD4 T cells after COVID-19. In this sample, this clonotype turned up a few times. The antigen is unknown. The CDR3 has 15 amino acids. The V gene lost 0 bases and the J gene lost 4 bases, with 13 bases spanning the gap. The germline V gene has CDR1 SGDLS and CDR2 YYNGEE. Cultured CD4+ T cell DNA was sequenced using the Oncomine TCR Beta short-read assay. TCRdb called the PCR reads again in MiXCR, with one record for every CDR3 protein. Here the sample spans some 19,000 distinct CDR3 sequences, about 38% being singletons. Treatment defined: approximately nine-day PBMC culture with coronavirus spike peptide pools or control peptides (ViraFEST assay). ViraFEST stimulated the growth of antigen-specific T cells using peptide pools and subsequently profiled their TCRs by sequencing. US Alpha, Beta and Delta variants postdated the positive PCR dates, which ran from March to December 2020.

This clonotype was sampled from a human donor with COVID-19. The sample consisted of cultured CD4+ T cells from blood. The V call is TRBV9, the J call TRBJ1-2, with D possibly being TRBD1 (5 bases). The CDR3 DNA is TGTGCCAGCAGCGTAGTAGGTGAGGGGCCCTATGGCTACACCTTC. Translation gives CASSVVGEGPYGYTF. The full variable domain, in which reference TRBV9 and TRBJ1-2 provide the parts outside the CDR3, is DSGVTQTPKHLITATGQRVTLRCSPRSGDLSVYWYQQSLDQGLQFLIQYYNGEERAKGNILERFSAQQFPDLHSELNLSSLELGDSALYFCASSVVGEGPYGYTFGSGTRLTVV.